This T cell receptor beta chain was identified in a study of T cells after yellow fever vaccination. About the research overall: Libraries from low-cell-number fractions were prepared with the SMART-Seq v4 Ultra Low Input RNA kit.

The CDR3 spans 15 residues. Germline trimming cut 1 base from V and 4 bases from J; bases unmatched to any gene: 3. CDR1 and CDR2 (germline): SGHNT, YYREEE (reference sequence). Synthesis of TCR cDNA relied on 5'RACE template switching, which attached a universal primer site and UMIs. TCRdb re-called the 5' RACE reads through MiXCR, storing one row per CDR3 protein. There are 500,000 to 650,000 distinct CDR3 sequences in the sample; about a sixth occur only once, and approximately 15% lies in the top ten. V is TRBV5-4 and J is TRBJ2-2, with TRBD1 identical over 8 bases. This specimen consisted of PBMCs, obtained 5 to 6 days after the first yellow fever vaccination. This receptor was taken from a man between 18 and 29 years old who received the YFV17D yellow fever vaccine. In DNA form, the CDR3 reads TGTGCCAGCAGCTTGTGGGACAGGCCCACCGGGGAGCTGTTTTTT. Translated, it gives CASSLWDRPTGELFF. The full variable domain, in which reference TRBV5-4 and TRBJ2-2 provide the parts outside the CDR3, is ETGVTQSPTHLIKTRGQQVTLRCSSQSGHNTVSWYQQALGQGPQFIFQYYREEENGRGNFPPRFSGLQFPNYSSELNVNALELDDSALYLCASSLWDRPTGELFFGEGSRLTVL.